This is a list of T cell receptor beta chains from one sample in a study of CD8 T cells in Susac syndrome. TCRdb fed the immunoSEQ multiplex PCR reads into MiXCR, producing one record per CDR3 protein. The table shows under 200,000 distinct CDR3 sequences, with approximately 94% occurring only once. The specimen was CD4+ T cells from PBMCs. Receptors originate from a human donor in good health. Each CDR3 is given with its conserved first and last residue. The D gene is left open where the match is weak. Expanded clones are given a class, and other clones once, few, many or no size at all.

CASSSAGTGDGYTF TGTGCCAGTAGTTCGGCCGGGACAGGGGACGGCTACACCTTC TRBV19 . TRBD1 TRBJ1-2
CASSSTGTVTNEKLFF TGTGCCAGCAGCTCCACAGGGACAGTAACTAATGAAAAACTGTTTTTT TRBV7-2 . TRBD1 TRBJ1-4
CAISEREETQYF TGTGCCATCAGTGAGCGTGAAGAGACCCAGTACTTC TRBV10-3 . . TRBJ2-5
CASSRLDSAEKLFF TGTGCCAGCAGTCGATTGGACAGTGCCGAAAAACTGTTTTTT TRBV28 . . TRBJ1-4
CASSDGRAQETQYF TGTGCCAGCAGTGACGGCAGGGCGCAGGAGACCCAGTACTTC TRBV2 . . TRBJ2-5
CASSIRRPSTDTQYF TGTGCCAGCAGCATCCGCCGGCCGAGCACAGATACGCAGTATTTT TRBV7-9 . . TRBJ2-3
CASSSGQGTPNQPQHF TGTGCCAGCAGCTCGGGACAGGGGACCCCTAATCAGCCCCAGCATTTT TRBV28 . TRBD1 TRBJ1-5
CSVAGTYNEQFF TGCAGCGTTGCAGGGACCTACAATGAGCAGTTCTTC TRBV29-1 . . TRBJ2-1
CASSQDQDQPQHF TGTGCCAGCAGCCAGGACCAAGATCAGCCCCAGCATTTT TRBV14 . . TRBJ1-5
CASSGGGSSSYNEQFF TGTGCCAGCAGCGGTGGGGGGTCGAGCTCCTACAATGAGCAGTTCTTC TRBV25-1 . . TRBJ2-1
CASSSQGLSYAKETQYF TGCGCCAGCAGCTCCCAAGGACTCTCCTATGCAAAAGAGACCCAGTACTTC TRBV5-1 . . TRBJ2-5
CASSRGDWNEKLFF TGCGCCAGCAGCCGGGGAGATTGGAATGAAAAACTGTTTTTT TRBV5-1 . . TRBJ1-4
CASSPLGTHEAFF TGTGCCAGCAGCCCGCTCGGGACACATGAAGCTTTCTTT TRBV13 . . TRBJ1-1
CASSSRTSGTQYF TGTGCCAGCAGCTCGAGGACTAGCGGTACGCAGTATTTT TRBV7-3 once TRBD2 TRBJ2-3
CASSLFSQGAGGYTF TGTGCCAGCAGTTTATTTTCCCAGGGGGCGGGTGGCTACACCTTC TRBV12-3/TRBV12-4 . TRBD1 TRBJ1-2
CASSTMTGDYGYTF TGCGCCAGCAGCACTATGACAGGGGACTATGGCTACACCTTC TRBV5-1 . TRBD1 TRBJ1-2
CSVVPGVSSYNEQFF TGCAGCGTTGTTCCCGGGGTAAGCTCCTACAATGAGCAGTTCTTC TRBV29-1 . . TRBJ2-1
CASSYSRQGNEQFF TGTGCCAGCAGTTACTCCCGACAGGGAAATGAGCAGTTCTTC TRBV6-6 . TRBD1 TRBJ2-1
CASSVRGGEQYF TGTGCCAGCAGTGTACGGGGAGGCGAGCAGTACTTC TRBV6-1 . . TRBJ2-7
CASTSGVQPQHF TGTGCCAGCACCTCCGGGGTTCAGCCCCAGCATTTT TRBV6-2/TRBV6-3 . . TRBJ1-5
CASTLGGPNQPQHF TGTGCCAGCACTTTGGGGGGGCCGAATCAGCCCCAGCATTTT TRBV2 . . TRBJ1-5
CASSIRTGGVRNQPQHF TGTGCCAGCAGCATTAGGACAGGGGGCGTTCGCAATCAGCCCCAGCATTTT TRBV13 . TRBD1 TRBJ1-5
CATPWGNGELFF TGTGCCACCCCTTGGGGTAACGGGGAGCTGTTTTTT TRBV6-1 . . TRBJ2-2
CASSLVFQAGELFF TGTGCCAGCAGCTTGGTTTTCCAGGCCGGGGAGCTGTTTTTT TRBV5-6 . . TRBJ2-2
CASSSAGATDTQYF TGTGCCAGCAGCTCGGCGGGGGCCACAGATACGCAGTATTTT TRBV7-2 . . TRBJ2-3
CASSLQEGGPGNTIYF TGCGCCAGCAGCCTTCAGGAGGGGGGCCCTGGAAACACCATATATTTT TRBV4-1 . . TRBJ1-3
CASSTGVVYGYTF TGTGCCAGCAGTACAGGGGTCGTATATGGCTACACCTTC TRBV28 . TRBD1 TRBJ1-2
CASSDTVQAFF TGTGCCAGCAGTGATACAGTACAAGCTTTCTTT TRBV25-1 . . TRBJ1-1
CSVRTGVGTDTQYF TGCAGCGTCAGGACAGGCGTGGGGACAGATACGCAGTATTTT TRBV29-1 once TRBD1 TRBJ2-3
CSAPLAGGRGYEQYF TGCAGTGCCCCACTAGCGGGGGGGCGCGGCTACGAGCAGTACTTC TRBV20-1 . TRBD2 TRBJ2-7
CASSQPTGSHGYTF TGCGCCAGCAGCCAGCCCACAGGGAGCCATGGCTACACCTTC TRBV5-1 once . TRBJ1-2
CASSRGTHQPQHF TGTGCCAGCAGCCGCGGAACCCATCAGCCCCAGCATTTT TRBV27 . . TRBJ1-5